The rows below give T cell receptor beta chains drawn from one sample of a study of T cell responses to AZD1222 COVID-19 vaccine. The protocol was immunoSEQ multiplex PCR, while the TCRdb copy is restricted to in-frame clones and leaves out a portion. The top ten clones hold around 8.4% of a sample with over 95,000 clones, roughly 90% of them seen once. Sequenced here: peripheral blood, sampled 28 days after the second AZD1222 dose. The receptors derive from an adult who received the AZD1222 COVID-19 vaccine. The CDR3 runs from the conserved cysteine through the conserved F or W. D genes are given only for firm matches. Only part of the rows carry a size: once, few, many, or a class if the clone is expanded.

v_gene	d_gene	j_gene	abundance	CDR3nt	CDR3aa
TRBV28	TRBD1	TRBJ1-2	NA	TGTGCCAGCAGGTCGGGACAGTCTAACTATGGCTACACCTTC	CASRSGQSNYGYTF
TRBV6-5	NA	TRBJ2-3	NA	TGTGCCAGCAGATACACAGATACGCAGTATTTT	CASRYTDTQYF
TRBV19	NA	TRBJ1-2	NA	TGTGCCAGTAGTAGGGCCGACAGTCTCTATGGCTACACCTTC	CASSRADSLYGYTF
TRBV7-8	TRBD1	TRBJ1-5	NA	TGTGCCAGCAGCTTAGGACAGGGCTTTGGTCAGCCCCAGCATTTT	CASSLGQGFGQPQHF
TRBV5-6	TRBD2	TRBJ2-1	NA	TGTGCCAGCAGCCCCGACCCCCCCGGGGCTAGCGGGAGAGGTGAGCAGTTCTTC	CASSPDPPGASGRGEQFF
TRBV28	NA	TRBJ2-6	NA	TGTGCCAGCAGTTCCTTTGTTCAAGAGGGGGGCTCTGGGGCCAACGTCCTGACTTTC	CASSSFVQEGGSGANVLTF
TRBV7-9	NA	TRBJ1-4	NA	TGTGCCAGCAGCCCCCGGGTGGGAACTAATGAAAAACTGTTTTTT	CASSPRVGTNEKLFF
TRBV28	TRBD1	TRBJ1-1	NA	TGTGCCAGCAGTTTACAATCTCAGGGGGCGGGCACTGAAGCTTTCTTT	CASSLQSQGAGTEAFF
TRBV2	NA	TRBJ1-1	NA	TGTGCCAGCAGTGGGCAAGGGGGGAACACTGAAGCTTTCTTT	CASSGQGGNTEAFF
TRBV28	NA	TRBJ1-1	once	TGTGCCAGCAGTTTACTCTGGACCACTGAAGCTTTCTTT	CASSLLWTTEAFF
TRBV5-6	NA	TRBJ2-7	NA	TGTGCCAGCAGCGTCTCCGGGTCCGCCTACGAGCAGTACTTC	CASSVSGSAYEQYF
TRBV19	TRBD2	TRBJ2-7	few	TGTGAGGGGAAAGGACTAGCGGGAGTTTGGGGCTCCTACGAGCAGTACTTC	CEGKGLAGVWGSYEQYF
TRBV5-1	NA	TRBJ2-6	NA	TGCGCCAGCAGCCCCCTGGGCAAGGTTCGTTACTCTGGGGCCAACGTCCTGACTTTC	CASSPLGKVRYSGANVLTF
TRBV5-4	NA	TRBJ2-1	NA	TGTGCCAGCAGCTTGCAGGGGCTAAATAATGAGCAGTTCTTC	CASSLQGLNNEQFF
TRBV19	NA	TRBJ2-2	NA	TGTGCCAGTAGGAAGGAGTCCTACACCGGGGAGCTGTTTTTT	CASRKESYTGELFF
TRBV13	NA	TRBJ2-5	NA	TGTGCCAGCAGCCCCCGCGGGAACAGCCAAGAGACCCAGTACTTC	CASSPRGNSQETQYF
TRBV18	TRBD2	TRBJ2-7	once	TGTGCCAGCTCGCCCGGGACTAGCGGGACCTCCTACGAGCAGTACTTC	CASSPGTSGTSYEQYF
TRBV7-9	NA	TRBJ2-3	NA	TGTGCCAGCAGCCCAGGGACCGTCGGCCCGGATACGCAGTATTTT	CASSPGTVGPDTQYF
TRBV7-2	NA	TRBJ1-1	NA	TGTGCCAGCAGCTTTCCTTTCGAGACGGTGAACACTGAAGCTTTCTTT	CASSFPFETVNTEAFF
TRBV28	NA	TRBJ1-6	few	TGTGCCAGCAGTTTAGGTGGCAATAATTCACCCCTCCACTTT	CASSLGGNNSPLHF
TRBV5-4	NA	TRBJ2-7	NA	TGTGCCAGCAGCTTCGGAATGGACTCATTCTCCTACGAGCAGTACTTC	CASSFGMDSFSYEQYF
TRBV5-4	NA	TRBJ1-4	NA	TGTGCCAGCAGCGTGGGGACTAATCTTGAAAAACTGTTTTTT	CASSVGTNLEKLFF
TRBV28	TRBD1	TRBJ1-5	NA	TGTGCCAGCAGTTGGGGACAGGGCGTTCAGCCCCAGCATTTT	CASSWGQGVQPQHF
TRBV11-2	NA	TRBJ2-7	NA	TGTGCCAGCAGCACAAGGACAGAGAGCTCCTACGAGCAGTACTTC	CASSTRTESSYEQYF
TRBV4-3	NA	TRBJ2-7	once	TGCGCCAGCAGCCAGGAAAGGGGATACTCCTACGAGCAGTACTTC	CASSQERGYSYEQYF
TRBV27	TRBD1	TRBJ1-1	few	TGTGCCAGCAGAAGAACAGGGGCGGGCACTGAAGCTTTCTTT	CASRRTGAGTEAFF
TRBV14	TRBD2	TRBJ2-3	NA	TGTGCCAGCAGCCAAGAAGGATTAATCAGGCTAGCGGAAACTAGCACAGATACGCAGTATTTT	CASSQEGLIRLAETSTDTQYF
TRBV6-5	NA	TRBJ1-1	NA	TGTGCCAGCAGAGGACGAGCTACGAACACTGAAGCTTTCTTT	CASRGRATNTEAFF
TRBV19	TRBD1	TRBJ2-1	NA	TGTGCCAGTAGTCCGGGACAGGGGGCAAAGTCCTACAATGAGCAGTTCTTC	CASSPGQGAKSYNEQFF
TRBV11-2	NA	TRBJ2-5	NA	TGTGCCAGCAGCTTCGGCAAAGAGACCCAGTACTTC	CASSFGKETQYF
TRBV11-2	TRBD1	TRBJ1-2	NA	TGTGCCAGCAGCCTCCTACAGGGGACTAACTATGGCTACACCTTC	CASSLLQGTNYGYTF
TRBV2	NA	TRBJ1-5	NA	TGTGCCAGCAAAGGCTGGGGCAATCAGCCCCAGCATTTT	CASKGWGNQPQHF
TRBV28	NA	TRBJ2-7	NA	TGTGCCAGCAGAAAGTCCCCGGGGGTCTACGAGCAGTACTTC	CASRKSPGVYEQYF
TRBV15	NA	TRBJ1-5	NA	TGTGCCACCAGCAGAGCCGACCAGCCCCAGCATTTT	CATSRADQPQHF
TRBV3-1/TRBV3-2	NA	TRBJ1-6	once	TGTGCCAGCAGCCAAGTAGGCGTACAGGGCCTCCACTTT	CASSQVGVQGLHF
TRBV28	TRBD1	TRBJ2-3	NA	TGTGCCAGCAGTGACAGGGGGCGCCCAGATACGCAGTATTTT	CASSDRGRPDTQYF
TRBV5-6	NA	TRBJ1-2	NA	TGTGCCAGCAGCCCCTCCGGGCCTACGACTGGGTATGGCTACACCTTC	CASSPSGPTTGYGYTF
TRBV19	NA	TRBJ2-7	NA	TGTGCCAGTAGTAATCCCCGAGGCCCCCCCTACGAGCAGTACTTC	CASSNPRGPPYEQYF
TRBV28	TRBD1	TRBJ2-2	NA	TGTGCCAGCAGTTTTGACAGGGGTGGTACCGGGGAGCTGTTTTTT	CASSFDRGGTGELFF
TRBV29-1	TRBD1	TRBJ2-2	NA	TGCAGCGTCACCAGACAGGGGTTTGCCGGGGAGCTGTTTTTT	CSVTRQGFAGELFF
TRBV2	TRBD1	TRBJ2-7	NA	TGTGCCAGCACCAGGGACAGGGACGCCTACGAGCAGTACTTC	CASTRDRDAYEQYF
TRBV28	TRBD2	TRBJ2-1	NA	TGTGCCAGCAGTTCCGGTGCTAGCGGGAGCCTCGTCAATGAGCAGTTCTTC	CASSSGASGSLVNEQFF
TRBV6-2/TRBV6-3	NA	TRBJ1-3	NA	TGTGCCAGCAGTTACCAGGTGCCCGTGGACCGTCAATATTTT	CASSYQVPVDRQYF
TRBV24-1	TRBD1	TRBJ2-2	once	TGTGCCACCAGTGATCCTCCGGGACAGGTGAACACCGGGGAGCTGTTTTTT	CATSDPPGQVNTGELFF
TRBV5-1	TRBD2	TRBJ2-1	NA	TGCGCCAGCAGCCACGAGCACAGCGGGAGCTTGGATGAGCAGTTCTTC	CASSHEHSGSLDEQFF
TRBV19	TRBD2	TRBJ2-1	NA	TGTGCCAGTAGGGGACTAGCGGGAGGGAGGAGAAACAATGAGCAGTTCTTC	CASRGLAGGRRNNEQFF
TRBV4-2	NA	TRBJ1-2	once	TGTGCCAGCAGCCAAGATACAGGGACCTATGGCTACACCTTC	CASSQDTGTYGYTF
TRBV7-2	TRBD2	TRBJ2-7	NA	TGTGCCAGCAGCTTAGGGGCGGGAGATCGCTACGAGCAGTACTTC	CASSLGAGDRYEQYF